These 14 T cell receptor beta chains came from one sample sequenced in a study of cytomegalovirus exposure and HLA in healthy donors. PCR involved 60 Vbeta and 13 Jbeta primers. The repertoire was sequenced with immunoSEQ multiplex PCR; TCRdb's copy has only in-frame clones and lacks some. The data contain around 200,000 clones, under 85% of them singletons. The sample consisted of PBMCs. All receptors derive from a woman in her 50s in good health and CMV-seropositive.

The gene calls are TRBV30 and TRBJ1-2; TRBD1 matches at 8 bases. The CDR3 extends over 14 amino acids. Per germline, CDR1 GTSNPN and CDR2 SVGIG (reference sequence). J gave up 4 bases and V 4 bases, and 8 bases lay outside the gene matches. The CDR3 is CAWKRQGFTYGYTF. The DNA of the CDR3 is TGTGCCTGGAAAAGACAGGGGTTTACCTATGGCTACACCTTC.

The chain employs TRBV20-1 and TRBJ2-3; D is uncertain. The CDR3 covers 11 residues. V was clipped by 3 bases and J by 5 bases, with 6 bases between them. The germline V gene has CDR1 DFQATT and CDR2 SNEGSKA (reference sequence). The CDR3 protein is CSASFVDTQYF. The CDR3 nucleotides read TGCAGTGCTAGTTTCGTAGATACGCAGTATTTT.

The V call is TRBV19, the J call TRBJ2-7; TRBD1 agrees at 8 bases. Per germline, CDR1 LNHDA and CDR2 SQIVND (reference sequence). This CDR3 region has 15 residues. J lost 2 bases, V lost 5 bases, and 8 bases had no gene match. The CDR3 nucleotides are TGTGCCAGTAGTGTCTCCGGACAGGGTCCCTACGAGCAGTACTTC. Translated: CASSVSGQGPYEQYF.

The genes are TRBV4-3 and TRBJ2-7; 10 positions match TRBD2. V gave up 1 base and J gave up 0 bases; unmatched junction bases: 9. The germline V gene has CDR1 LGHNA and CDR2 YSLEER. This CDR3 is built from 18 residues. CDR3 bases: TGCGCCAGCAGCCAAGGGCCTAGCGGGGGCCGGAGCTCCTACGAGCAGTACTTC. Amino acid sequence: CASSQGPSGGRSSYEQYF.

V usage is TRBV27 and J usage is TRBJ1-6, with D unresolved. Germline V CDR1 and CDR2: MNHEY, SMNVEV (reference sequence). V lost 7 bases and J 10 bases, leaving 20 bases between the germline ends. The CDR3 totals 15 residues. The CDR3 sequence: CASKPPGYAGSPLHF. The CDR3 DNA is TGTGCCAGCAAACCACCGGGTTATGCGGGATCACCCCTCCACTTT.

V gene TRBV6-5 combines with J gene TRBJ2-2; D may be TRBD2 (5 bases). Germline loops: CDR1 MNHEY, CDR2 SVGAGI. The length of the CDR3 is 13 residues. V was cut by 6 bases and J by 5 bases, with 10 bases left in between. CDR3 nucleotide sequence: TGTGCCAGCAGGGACGGGGTGACCGGGGAGCTGTTTTTT. Its translation: CASRDGVTGELFF.

The genes are TRBV29-1 and TRBJ1-2; possible D gene TRBD1, 5 bases. The CDR3 spans 18 residues. Germline CDR1 reads SQVTM; CDR2 reads ANQGSEA. The V and J ends lost 2 bases and 3 bases respectively, with 25 bases between them. This CDR3 is CSVELPGLSADQYYGYTF. CDR3 sequence (DNA): TGCAGCGTTGAACTACCGGGACTTTCGGCGGACCAATACTATGGCTACACCTTC.

The chain carries TRBV9 and TRBJ2-3; D perhaps matches TRBD1 (6 bases). Trimming removed 0 bases at V and 6 bases at J, with 14 bases between. This CDR3 is built from 15 residues. Germline CDR1 is SGDLS and CDR2 is YYNGEE. CDR3 amino acids: CASSVDGRGRDTQYF. DNA of the CDR3: TGTGCCAGCAGCGTAGATGGCAGGGGACGCGATACGCAGTATTTT.

The chain is built from TRBV7-3 and TRBJ2-3, with 11 positions matching TRBD2. The CDR3 is 15 amino acids. With V trimmed by 5 bases and J by 4 bases, 5 bases remained unmatched. CDR1 and CDR2 from the germline V gene are SGHTA and FQGTGA. This chain's CDR3 is CASSLVAGGPDTQYF. As DNA, the CDR3 is TGTGCCAGCAGCCTTGTAGCGGGGGGGCCAGATACGCAGTATTTT. Full variable domain (outside the CDR3, taken from reference TRBV7-3 and TRBJ2-3): GAGVSQTPSNKVTEKGKYVELRCDPISGHTALYWYRQSLGQGPEFLIYFQGTGAADDSGLPNDRFFAVRPEGSVSTLKIQRTERGDSAVYLCASSLVAGGPDTQYFGPGTRLTVL.

V usage is TRBV5-1 and J usage is TRBJ2-2; D is perhaps TRBD2 (5 bases). Trimming shortened V by 2 bases and J by 4 bases, and 12 bases separated the two germline ends. This CDR3 comprises 15 residues. The V gene's germline CDR1 is SGHRS and CDR2 YFSETQ. CDR3 protein: CASSFGLAVTGELFF. The CDR3 DNA follows: TGCGCCAGCAGCTTCGGTCTAGCAGTCACCGGGGAGCTGTTTTTT.

CDR3 sequence reads: CASSQVGVRDTQYF. CDR3 sequence (DNA): TGTGCCAGCAGCCAAGTGGGAGTGCGGGATACGCAGTATTTT. V and J are TRBV4-2 and TRBJ2-3; D might be TRBD2 (5 bases). The CDR3 covers 14 residues. Germline lookup yields CDR1 LGHNA and CDR2 YNFKEQ. Trimming left V 1 base short and J 6 bases short, with 11 bases between.

The J gene is TRBJ1-1, the V gene TRBV27, with 8 bases identical to TRBD1. CDR3 length equals 12 residues. Germline V gene data show CDR1 as MNHEY and CDR2 as SMNVEV (reference sequence). J lost 5 bases, V lost 8 bases, and 4 bases had no gene match. CDR3 sequence (DNA): TGTGCCAGCTACGACAGGGGAACTGAAGCTTTCTTT. It translates to CASYDRGTEAFF.

This clone has just a few counts. This chain links TRBV7-2 with TRBJ2-7; TRBD1 is a possible D gene (5 bases). The CDR3 length is 15 residues. V was clipped by 6 bases and J by 4 bases, with 19 bases between them. Germline-derived CDR1 and CDR2 are SGHTA and FQGNSA. The CDR3: CASRLQPGKGYEQYF. The CDR3 DNA reads as TGTGCCAGCAGATTACAGCCAGGGAAGGGATACGAGCAGTACTTC.

This rearrangement joins TRBV10-3 to TRBJ1-5, with TRBD1 identical over 7 bases. V gave up 8 bases and J gave up 5 bases; unmatched junction bases: 3. The CDR3 extends over 12 amino acids. Germline V gene lookup returns CDR1 ENHRY and CDR2 SYGVKD. The CDR3: CAIGGQDQPQHF. CDR3 in DNA: TGTGCCATCGGCGGACAGGATCAGCCCCAGCATTTT.